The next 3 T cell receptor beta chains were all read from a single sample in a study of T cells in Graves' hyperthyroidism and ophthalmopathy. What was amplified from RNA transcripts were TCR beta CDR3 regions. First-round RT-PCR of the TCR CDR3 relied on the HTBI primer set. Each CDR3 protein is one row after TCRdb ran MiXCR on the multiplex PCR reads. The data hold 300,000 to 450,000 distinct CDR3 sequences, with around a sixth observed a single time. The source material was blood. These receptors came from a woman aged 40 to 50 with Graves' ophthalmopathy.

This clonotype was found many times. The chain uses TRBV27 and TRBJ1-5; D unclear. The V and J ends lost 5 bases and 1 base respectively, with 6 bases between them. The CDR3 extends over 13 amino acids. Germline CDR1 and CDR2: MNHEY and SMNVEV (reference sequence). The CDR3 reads CASSINSNQPQHF. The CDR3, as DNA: TGTGCCAGCAGTATTAACAGCAATCAGCCCCAGCATTTT.

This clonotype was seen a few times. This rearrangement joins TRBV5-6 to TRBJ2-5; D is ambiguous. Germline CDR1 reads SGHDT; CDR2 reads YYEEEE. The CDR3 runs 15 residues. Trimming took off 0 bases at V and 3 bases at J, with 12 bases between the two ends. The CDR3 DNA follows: TGTGCCAGCAGCTTGGTTGGGTCTAGGGAAGAGACCCAGTACTTC. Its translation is CASSLVGSREETQYF. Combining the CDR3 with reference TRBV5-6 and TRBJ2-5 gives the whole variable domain DAGVTQSPTHLIKTRGQQVTLRCSPKSGHDTVSWYQQALGQGPQFIFQYYEEEERQRGNFPDRFSGHQFPNYSSELNVNALLLGDSALYLCASSLVGSREETQYFGPGTRLLVL.

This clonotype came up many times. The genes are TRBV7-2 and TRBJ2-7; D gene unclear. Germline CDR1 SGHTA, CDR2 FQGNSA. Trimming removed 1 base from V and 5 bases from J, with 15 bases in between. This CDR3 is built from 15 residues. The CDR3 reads CASSLEPRPSHEQYF. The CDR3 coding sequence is TGTGCCAGCAGCTTAGAGCCCAGGCCGTCCCACGAGCAGTACTTC.